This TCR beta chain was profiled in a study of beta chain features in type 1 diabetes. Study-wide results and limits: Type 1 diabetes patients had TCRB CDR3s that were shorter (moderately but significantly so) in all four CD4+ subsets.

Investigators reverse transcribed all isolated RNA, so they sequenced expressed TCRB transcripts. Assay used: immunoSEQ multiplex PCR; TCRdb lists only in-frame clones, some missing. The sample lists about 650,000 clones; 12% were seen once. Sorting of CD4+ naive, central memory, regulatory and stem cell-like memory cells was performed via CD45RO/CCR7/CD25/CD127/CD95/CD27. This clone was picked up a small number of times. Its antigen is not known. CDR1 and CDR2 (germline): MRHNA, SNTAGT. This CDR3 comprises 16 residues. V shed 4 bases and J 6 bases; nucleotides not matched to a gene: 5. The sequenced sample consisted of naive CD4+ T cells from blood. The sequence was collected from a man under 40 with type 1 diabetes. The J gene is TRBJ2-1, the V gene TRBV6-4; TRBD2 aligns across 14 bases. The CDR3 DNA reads TGTGCCAGCAGTGCCAGACTAGCGGGGGGGCTCAATGAGCAGTTCTTC. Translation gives CASSARLAGGLNEQFF.